This entry describes one TCR beta chain. V was clipped by 6 bases and J by 1 base; unmatched bases: 16. CDR1 is MNHNS, CDR2 SASEGT, per germline. The CDR3 extends over 20 amino acids. The multiple sclerosis control group consisted of treatment-naive patients whose relapsing-remitting disease, which was either stable or active, fulfilled revised McDonald criteria. The data originate from a study of CD8 T cells in Susac syndrome. cDNA came from around 0.5 to 1 ug RNA primed by random hexamers. The CDR3 of TCR beta was amplified by immunoSEQ multiplex PCR across 54 Vbeta and 13 Jbeta. One entry per CDR3 protein results from TCRdb running MiXCR on the immunoSEQ multiplex PCR reads. The sample gives approximately 230,000 distinct CDR3 sequences, just under 95% of which show up once; approximately 0.07% is in the top ten.

This TCR derives from a human donor with multiple sclerosis. The V call is TRBV6-1, the J call TRBJ2-6; 9 bases match TRBD2. Material: CD4+ T cells from PBMCs. CDR3 nucleotide sequence: TGTGCCAGCAGACCACGGGAGATGGCGGGAGGGCTTTCTGGGGCCAACGTCCTGACTTTC. Protein: CASRPREMAGGLSGANVLTF.